The 25 T cell receptor beta chains below all came from one sample that was sequenced in a study of blood T cell repertoires in COVID-19. Clones were read by immunoSEQ multiplex PCR, and TCRdb kept only the in-frame ones, dropping some. The table has some 350,000 clones, around 87% seen once; the top ten hold 5.3%. Sample: PBMCs or T cells enriched from blood (not recorded which). The receptors were gathered from a woman aged 25 to 39 who had recovered from COVID-19.

The rearrangement joins TRBV20-1 to TRBJ1-6; no clear D. The CDR3 sequence is 14 residues long. Germline V lookup: CDR1 DFQATT, CDR2 SNEGSKA (reference sequence). The ends were cut back, 3 bases at V and 8 bases at J, with 14 bases in the middle. The CDR3 loop reads CSASYAGRDSPLHF. For the CDR3, the DNA is TGCAGTGCTAGTTATGCGGGGAGGGATTCACCCCTCCACTTT.

The rearrangement uses TRBV27 and TRBJ1-2, with 9 bases that match TRBD1. The CDR3 has 14 residues. CDR1 MNHEY and CDR2 SMNVEV come from the germline V gene (reference sequence). J gave up 4 bases and V 5 bases, and 5 bases lay outside the gene matches. The CDR3 DNA reads as TGTGCCAGCAGTGCGACAGGGGGGCCCTATGGCTACACCTTC. Protein sequence: CASSATGGPYGYTF.

The chain employs TRBV28 and TRBJ1-2, with 7 bases fitting TRBD1. CDR1 is MDHEN, CDR2 SYDVKM, per germline. This CDR3 region has 13 residues. J gave up 4 bases and V 5 bases, and 4 bases lay outside the gene matches. CDR3 sequence: CASSPGQVYGYTF. In DNA form, the CDR3 reads TGTGCCAGCAGTCCTGGACAGGTCTATGGCTACACCTTC.

The rearrangement joins TRBV7-9 to TRBJ1-3; TRBD1 matches at 7 bases. Trimming removed 5 bases from V and 0 bases from J; junction bases left unmatched: 10. The CDR3 spans 17 residues. Germline V CDR1 and CDR2: SEHNR, FQNEAQ (reference sequence). The CDR3 protein is CASSRWTGDSSGNTIYF. CDR3 nucleotide sequence: TGTGCCAGCAGCCGATGGACAGGCGATAGCTCTGGAAACACCATATATTTT.

The chain links TRBV4-1 to TRBJ2-2; 7 bases are a match to TRBD1. CDR1 and CDR2 from the germline V gene are MGHRA and YSYEKL. The CDR3 totals 13 residues. After removal of 5 bases from V and 6 bases from J, the junction contained 3 bases not matched to a gene. The CDR3: CASSGDSPGELFF. CDR3 DNA sequence: TGCGCCAGCAGCGGGGACAGCCCCGGGGAGCTGTTTTTT.

This clone was counted a few times. This sequence joins TRBV7-2 and TRBJ2-5; 7 positions agree with TRBD1. The CDR3 sequence is 14 residues long. J gave up 7 bases and V 2 bases, and 7 bases lay outside the gene matches. Germline CDR1 and CDR2: SGHTA and FQGNSA. The CDR3 region is CASSLNRGEGTQYF. The CDR3 coding sequence is TGTGCCAGCAGCTTAAACAGGGGCGAGGGGACCCAGTACTTC.

This rearrangement joins TRBV4-1 to TRBJ1-5; tentative D call: TRBD1 (5 bases). Germline CDR1 reads MGHRA; CDR2 reads YSYEKL. Trimming pared 2 bases from V and 1 base from J, leaving 9 bases between. This CDR3 is 15 amino acids long. DNA of the CDR3: TGCGCCAGCAGCCAATGGCGGGGGAGCAATCAGCCCCAGCATTTT. The encoded protein is CASSQWRGSNQPQHF.

The chain combines TRBV6-2 or TRBV6-3 with TRBJ2-5, with 9 bases identical to TRBD1. Per germline, CDR1 MNHEY and CDR2 SVGEGT. This CDR3 has 15 residues. The trim removed 2 bases at V and 2 bases at J, leaving 3 bases unmatched. CDR3 DNA: TGTGCCAGCAGTTACCCGGGACAGGGACAAGAGACCCAGTACTTC. It yields the protein CASSYPGQGQETQYF.

The chain uses TRBV5-1 and TRBJ2-3, with 10 bases identical to TRBD2. V was pared by 5 bases and J by 3 bases, with 9 bases of the junction left unmatched. Germline values: CDR1 SGHRS, CDR2 YFSETQ. CDR3 size: 16 residues. CDR3 DNA sequence: TGCGCCAGCAGGTCCCAGCGGGGGGGAGGGACAGATACGCAGTATTTT. Translating gives CASRSQRGGGTDTQYF. Complete variable domain (other parts from reference TRBV5-1 and TRBJ2-3): KAGVTQTPRYLIKTRGQQVTLSCSPISGHRSVSWYQQTPGQGLQFLFEYFSETQRNKGNFPGRFSGRQFSNSRSEMNVSTLELGDSALYLCASRSQRGGGTDTQYFGPGTRLTVL.

The DNA for the CDR3 is TGTGCCAGCAGCTTCGGGGGGCTGACCTACAATGAGCAGTTCTTC. It translates to CASSFGGLTYNEQFF. The V call is TRBV11-2, the J call TRBJ2-1; D perhaps matches TRBD2 (7 bases). Germline V gene lookup returns CDR1 SGHAT and CDR2 FQNNGV. The V gene lost 3 bases and the J gene lost 2 bases, with 11 bases spanning the gap. This CDR3 has 15 residues.

This chain connects TRBV5-1 to TRBJ1-1; 10 bases match TRBD1. J gave up 4 bases and V 5 bases, and 5 bases lay outside the gene matches. This CDR3 comprises 14 residues. Per germline, CDR1 SGHRS and CDR2 YFSETQ. The CDR3 sequence is CASSYGTGATEAFF. The DNA for the CDR3 is TGCGCCAGCAGTTACGGGACAGGGGCCACTGAAGCTTTCTTT.

V is TRBV7-2 and J is TRBJ1-1; D unclear. The V end was cut by 6 bases, the J end by 0 bases, with 14 bases between. Germline V gives CDR1 SGHTA, CDR2 FQGNSA. The length of the CDR3 is 15 residues. Written as DNA, the CDR3 is TGTGCCAGCAGATTGCGGGCGGATATGAACACTGAAGCTTTCTTT. It codes for CASRLRADMNTEAFF. The full variable domain, in which reference TRBV7-2 and TRBJ1-1 provide the parts outside the CDR3, is GAGVSQSPSNKVTEKGKDVELRCDPISGHTALYWYRQSLGQGLEFLIYFQGNSAPDKSGLPSDRFSAERTGGSVSTLTIQRTQQEDSAVYLCASRLRADMNTEAFFGQGTRLTVV.

The V gene is TRBV3-1 (or the pseudogene TRBV3-2), the J gene TRBJ1-2, with TRBD1 matching over 9 bases. CDR1 is LGHDT and CDR2 is YNNKEL in the germline V gene (reference sequence). The CDR3 has 16 amino acids. Trimming took 3 bases from V and 8 from J; bases not matched to a gene: 13. In DNA, the CDR3 is TGTGCCAGCAGCCAGGTTGAAGACAGGGGGTTCCGGGGCTACACCTTC. Protein product: CASSQVEDRGFRGYTF.

The gene calls are TRBV9 and TRBJ2-3; 11 bases are shared with TRBD2. The J segment lost 3 bases and the V segment lost 3 bases, leaving 6 bases of the junction unmatched. The CDR3 covers 16 residues. Looked up from germline, CDR1 is SGDLS and CDR2 is YYNGEE. In DNA form, the CDR3 reads TGTGCCAGCAGCGCAGTAGCGGGGGGGCCGACAGATACGCAGTATTTT. Translation: CASSAVAGGPTDTQYF.

V gene TRBV6-2 or TRBV6-3 combines with J gene TRBJ2-5; tentative D call: TRBD2 (5 bases). CDR1 MNHEY and CDR2 SVGEGT come from the germline V gene. This CDR3 contains 13 residues. V gave up 5 bases and J gave up 5 bases, with 12 bases separating them. The CDR3 sequence is CASSALAHETQYF. CDR3 nucleotides: TGTGCCAGCAGTGCCCTAGCCCACGAGACCCAGTACTTC.

The gene calls are TRBV5-5 and TRBJ1-1; 7 positions agree with TRBD1. Germline CDR1 SGHKS, CDR2 YYEKEE (reference sequence). There are 15 residues in the CDR3. V lost 6 bases and J lost 0; bases outside the gene matches: 8. DNA for the CDR3: TGTGCCAGCAACCCGGCGGGACAGATGAACACTGAAGCTTTCTTT. Its protein is CASNPAGQMNTEAFF.

This clone is a singleton in its sample. The chain is built from TRBV9 and TRBJ2-3; TRBD2 might be the D (5 bases). This CDR3 is built from 14 residues. Trimming cost V 5 bases and J 4 bases, with 14 bases left between them. Germline V gene lookup returns CDR1 SGDLS and CDR2 YYNGEE. For the CDR3, the DNA is TGTGCCAGCAGTGATCCACGGGGAGCAGATACGCAGTATTTT. Protein sequence: CASSDPRGADTQYF.

The V and J genes are TRBV19 and TRBJ1-5; 8 bases are shared with TRBD1. CDR3 length: 15 amino acids. The germline gives CDR1 LNHDA, CDR2 SQIVND (reference sequence). The V and J ends lost 9 bases and 7 bases, in that order; junction bases with no gene match: 14. CDR3 residues: CASGPGQGGRQPQHF. The CDR3 DNA follows: TGTGCCAGCGGGCCCGGACAGGGCGGGAGACAGCCCCAGCATTTT.

The chain carries TRBV7-2 and TRBJ2-7; D remains ambiguous. The CDR3 is made up of 14 amino acids. Germline CDR1 SGHTA, CDR2 FQGNSA. V was trimmed by 1 base and J by 3 bases, leaving 10 bases between them. In DNA form, the CDR3 reads TGTGCCAGCAGCTTAGTCCATCCCTACTACGAGCAGTACTTC. Its protein product is CASSLVHPYYEQYF.

The sample holds a few counts of this clone. The gene calls are TRBV4-2 and TRBJ1-3, with D possibly TRBD1 on 5 matching bases. Trimming stripped 3 bases from V and 3 bases from J, with 21 bases between. The CDR3 covers 18 residues. CDR1 is LGHNA, CDR2 YNFKEQ, per germline. As DNA, the CDR3 is TGTGCCAGCAGCCAGGCAGCTGGGCAGGGTTGGGGTGGAAACACCATATATTTT. Translating gives CASSQAAGQGWGGNTIYF.

The chain is built from TRBV18 and TRBJ1-1; 7 bases fit TRBD1. Germline loops: CDR1 KGHSH, CDR2 LQKENI. The CDR3 contains 17 residues. The trim removed 1 base at V and 1 base at J, leaving 9 bases unmatched. CDR3 bases: TGTGCCAGCTCACCACTCCGCCAACAGGGGCGGAACACTGAAGCTTTCTTT. Protein sequence: CASSPLRQQGRNTEAFF.

J is TRBJ1-1 and V is TRBV19; 8 bases are a match to TRBD1. V lost 6 bases, J lost 1 base, and 10 bases stayed unmatched. The length of the CDR3 is 16 residues. CDR1 and CDR2 from the germline V gene are LNHDA and SQIVND (reference sequence). The CDR3 nucleotides are TGTGCCAGTAGAAATCTCCAGGGGGCCGAGAACACTGAAGCTTTCTTT. Protein: CASRNLQGAENTEAFF.

This clone was seen only a few times. The rearrangement links TRBV13 to TRBJ2-1; TRBD2 might be the D (6 bases). Germline CDR1 reads PRHDT; CDR2 reads FYEKMQ (reference sequence). The V end was cut by 3 bases, the J end by 8 bases, with 8 bases between. There are 12 residues in the CDR3. This CDR3 is CASSFSGDEQFF. CDR3 bases: TGTGCCAGCAGCTTTTCGGGGGATGAGCAGTTCTTC.

V is TRBV19 and J is TRBJ1-5, with D uncertain. Germline CDR1 reads LNHDA; CDR2 reads SQIVND (reference sequence). This CDR3 region has 16 residues. V was cut by 6 bases and J by 3 bases, with 18 bases left in between. This chain's CDR3 is CASSIAAGGDNQPQHF. CDR3 sequence (DNA): TGTGCCAGTAGCATTGCGGCGGGCGGAGACAATCAGCCCCAGCATTTT.

This chain joins TRBV6-5 and TRBJ1-2, with D unresolved. CDR1 and CDR2 (germline): MNHEY, SVGAGI. Deletions cut 4 bases from V and 5 bases from J, with 17 bases between. The CDR3 consists of 15 residues. The CDR3 DNA sequence: TGTGCCAGCAGTTTACGAGCCGTGCTTAAGTATGGCTACACCTTC. Encoded protein: CASSLRAVLKYGYTF.